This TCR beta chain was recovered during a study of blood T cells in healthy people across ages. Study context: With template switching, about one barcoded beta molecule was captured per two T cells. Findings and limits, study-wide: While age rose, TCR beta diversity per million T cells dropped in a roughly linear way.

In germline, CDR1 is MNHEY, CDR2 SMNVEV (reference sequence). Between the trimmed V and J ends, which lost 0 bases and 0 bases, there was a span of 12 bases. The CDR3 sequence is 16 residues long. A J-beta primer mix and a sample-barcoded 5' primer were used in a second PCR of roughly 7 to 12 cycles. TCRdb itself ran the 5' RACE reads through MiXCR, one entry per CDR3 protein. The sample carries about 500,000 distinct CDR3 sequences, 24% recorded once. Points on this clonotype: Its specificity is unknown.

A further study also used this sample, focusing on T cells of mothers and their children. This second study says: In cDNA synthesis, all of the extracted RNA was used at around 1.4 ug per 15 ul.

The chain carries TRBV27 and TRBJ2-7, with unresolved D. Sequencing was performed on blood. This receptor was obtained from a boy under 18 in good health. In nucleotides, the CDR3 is TGTGCCAGCAGTTTATCCTTACAGACAAGCTCCTACGAGCAGTACTTC. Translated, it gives CASSLSLQTSSYEQYF.